Sequencing of this T cell receptor (beta chain) was carried out in a study of cytomegalovirus exposure and HLA in healthy donors. CDR1 is SGDLS and CDR2 is YYNGEE in the germline V gene. The V end was cut by 4 bases, the J end by 5 bases, with 19 bases between. The CDR3 has 16 amino acids. The PCR contained 60 Vbeta and 13 Jbeta primers. The protocol was immunoSEQ multiplex PCR, while the TCRdb copy is restricted to in-frame clones and leaves out a portion. The table has about 160,000 clones, approximately 78% seen once. The receptor's source is a male donor in good health and CMV-seropositive. This sequence joins TRBV9 and TRBJ1-5; D is possibly TRBD1 (6 bases). Material: PBMCs. CDR3 protein: CASSNESTGFDQPQHF. In DNA, the CDR3 is TGTGCCAGCAGCAACGAGTCGACAGGTTTCGATCAGCCCCAGCATTTT.